This T cell receptor beta chain was found in a study of metastatic and nonmetastatic thyroid tumors. In the study overall: Peripheral blood and tumor or nodule samples from malignant and benign thyroid patients were compared. General study findings and limits: Reported TCR beta diversity, measured in blood and tumor, was significantly higher for malignant thyroid tumors than for benign nodules.

In this sample, this clone turned up a few times. No antigen is known for it. One end of the junction does not line up with germline, which may come from a read error. The CDR3 totals 14 residues. Per the germline V gene, CDR1 is MNHNS and CDR2 is SASEGT. Thyroid surgery had not been preceded by any treatment in any patient. TCRdb re-called clones via MiXCR from the PCR reads. The sample shows about 31,000 clones, roughly 20% of them seen only once. The gene calls are TRBV6-1 and TRBJ2-3; 12 positions match TRBD1. This clonotype was obtained from a female donor with papillary thyroid cancer or a benign thyroid nodule (not recorded which). Some clones in this sample may be carry-over from other donors' samples. The source material was blood. This chain's CDR3 is CVSRDRGPGYTQYF. The CDR3 DNA reads TGTGTCAGCAGGGACAGGGGGCCTGGATATACGCAGTATTTT.